The clone carrying this T cell receptor (beta chain) was picked up a small number of times. Its antigen remains unidentified. The table came from immunoSEQ multiplex PCR; TCRdb's copy has only in-frame clones and leaves some out. This sample has about 150,000 clones, with 70% to 90% found just once. This entry comes from a study of cytomegalovirus exposure and HLA in healthy donors. Findings and limits, study-wide: 164 TCR beta chains were listed as cytomegalovirus-associated. The classifier was said to identify cytomegalovirus status with high specificity and sensitivity. Rarity marked most TCR sequences, yet some public TCRs occurred in many donors.

The CDR3 runs 13 residues. CDR1 and CDR2 (germline): LNHDA, SQIVND (reference sequence). Trimming shortened V by 4 bases and J by 3 bases, and 10 bases separated the two germline ends. J is TRBJ2-7 and V is TRBV19, with D perhaps matching TRBD1 (5 bases). Specimen: PBMCs. The TCR was taken from a human donor in good health. The CDR3 bases are TGTGCCAGTAGTAACACAGGTAGCTACGAGCAGTACTTC. Protein product: CASSNTGSYEQYF.